Each of the 26 T cell receptor beta chains below was sequenced from the same sample in a study of cytomegalovirus exposure and HLA in healthy donors. Use of 60 Vbeta and 13 Jbeta primers characterized the PCR. Sequenced by immunoSEQ multiplex PCR; TCRdb stores in-frame clones only, minus some. The table has about 160,000 clones, about 80% seen once. The specimen sequenced was PBMCs. The receptors derive from a female donor in good health and CMV-seronegative.

The V gene is TRBV9, the J gene TRBJ2-1, with 7 bases fitting TRBD2. The germline gives CDR1 SGDLS, CDR2 YYNGEE. With V trimmed by 0 bases and J by 9 bases, 6 bases remained unmatched. This CDR3 contains 14 residues. CDR3 in amino acids: CASSVGGRFSEQFF. CDR3 coding DNA: TGTGCCAGCAGCGTAGGCGGGAGATTCAGTGAGCAGTTCTTC.

Details on this clone: In the same sample, other DNA sequences code for this CDR3. The genes are TRBV9 and TRBJ1-5, with a tentative D call TRBD1 (5 bases). CDR1 is SGDLS, CDR2 YYNGEE, per germline. V was pared by 4 bases and J by 0 bases, with 11 bases between. The CDR3 extends over 15 amino acids. The CDR3 coding sequence is TGTGCCAGCAGCCCGGGGGGGTATAGCAATCAGCCCCAGCATTTT. It yields the protein CASSPGGYSNQPQHF.

The chain links TRBV6-5 to TRBJ2-1; 7 bases match TRBD1. V was clipped by 2 bases and J by 5 bases; unmatched bases: 9. CDR3 length equals 16 residues. The germline V gene encodes CDR1 MNHEY and CDR2 SVGAGI. CDR3: CASSYAGTEIHNEQFF. The CDR3 region has the DNA TGTGCCAGCAGTTACGCCGGGACAGAAATCCACAATGAGCAGTTCTTC.

The count of this clone is one. V and J are TRBV5-4 and TRBJ2-5; unclear D gene. The CDR3 extends over 13 amino acids. The V gene's germline CDR1 is SGHNT and CDR2 YYREEE (reference sequence). Trimming took off 4 bases at V and 2 bases at J, with 9 bases between the two ends. CDR3 loop: CASSPVTQETQYF. The CDR3 DNA reads as TGTGCCAGCAGCCCGGTGACTCAAGAGACCCAGTACTTC. The whole variable domain, remainder taken from reference TRBV5-4 and TRBJ2-5, is ETGVTQSPTHLIKTRGQQVTLRCSSQSGHNTVSWYQQALGQGPQFIFQYYREEENGRGNFPPRFSGLQFPNYSSELNVNALELDDSALYLCASSPVTQETQYFGPGTRLLVL.

The chain links TRBV29-1 to TRBJ1-3, with D uncertain. The CDR3 extends over 13 amino acids. V lost 3 bases, J lost 0 bases, and 6 bases lay in between. Germline V CDR1 and CDR2: SQVTM, ANQGSEA. Written as DNA, the CDR3 is TGCAGCGTTGATTCGAGCTCTGGAAACACCATATATTTT. It encodes CSVDSSSGNTIYF. The full variable domain, its missing parts supplied by reference TRBV29-1 and TRBJ1-3, is SAVISQKPSRDICQRGTSLTIQCQVDSQVTMMFWYRQQPGQSLTLIATANQGSEATYESGFVIDKFPISRPNLTFSTLTVSNMSPEDSSIYLCSVDSSSGNTIYFGEGSWLTVV.

CDR3 amino acids: CASSQHIGTSGGEQYF. The CDR3 DNA reads TGTGCCAGCAGCCAACATATCGGGACTAGCGGGGGCGAGCAGTACTTC. V usage is TRBV4-2 and J usage is TRBJ2-7, with 14 nucleotides matching TRBD2. This CDR3 is built from 16 residues. The junction had 6 bases not matched to a gene; V was cut back by 2 bases and J by 6 bases. Germline V lookup: CDR1 LGHNA, CDR2 YNFKEQ.

In DNA, the CDR3 is TGTGCCAGCAGTCCCACAGGGACCAATCAGCCCCAGCATTTT. This sequence encodes CASSPTGTNQPQHF. The rearrangement links TRBV2 to TRBJ1-5; D possibly corresponds to TRBD1 (6 bases). Per germline, CDR1 SNHLY and CDR2 FYNNEI. The CDR3 covers 14 residues. With 5 bases removed from V and 3 bases from J, the gap between germline ends came to 11 bases.

This rearrangement joins TRBV19 to TRBJ2-1; D possibly corresponds to TRBD2 (5 bases). The V and J ends lost 4 bases and 4 bases respectively, with 8 bases between them. The germline CDR1 and CDR2 sequences are LNHDA and SQIVND (reference sequence). The CDR3 sequence is 13 residues long. This CDR3 reads CASSTSTYNEQFF. CDR3 DNA sequence: TGTGCCAGTAGTACTAGCACGTACAATGAGCAGTTCTTC.

This clone has only a few counts. This chain connects TRBV9 to TRBJ1-1; the D gene is possibly TRBD1 (6 bases). CDR3 length: 14 amino acids. Looked up from germline, CDR1 is SGDLS and CDR2 is YYNGEE. The ends were cut back, 4 bases at V and 6 bases at J, with 16 bases in the middle. CDR3 amino acids: CASSSIGGAAEAFF. The CDR3 DNA is TGTGCCAGCAGCTCCATAGGGGGGGCAGCTGAAGCTTTCTTT.

This rearrangement joins TRBV9 to TRBJ1-6; D call uncertain. This CDR3 region has 13 residues. The germline gives CDR1 SGDLS, CDR2 YYNGEE. The V end lost 2 bases, the J end lost 7 bases, and 7 bases lay between the germline ends. The CDR3 region is CASSVGSNSPLHF. CDR3 in DNA: TGTGCCAGCAGCGTGGGTAGCAATTCACCCCTCCACTTT.

This CDR3 reads CATRQGGTYEQYF. DNA for the CDR3: TGTGCCACCAGACAGGGGGGGACCTACGAGCAGTACTTC. V gene TRBV19 combines with J gene TRBJ2-7; TRBD1 matches at 9 bases. Germline assignment: CDR1 LNHDA and CDR2 SQIVND (reference sequence). The CDR3 totals 13 residues. Losses at the gene ends were 10 bases for V and 2 bases for J; bases not matched to a gene: 6.

The gene calls are TRBV7-3 and TRBJ2-7, with 8 bases fitting TRBD2. The trim removed 1 base at V and 3 bases at J, leaving 5 bases unmatched. Germline CDR1 reads SGHTA; CDR2 reads FQGTGA. There are 15 residues in the CDR3. CDR3 loop: CASSLNGGGLYEQYF. As DNA, the CDR3 is TGTGCCAGCAGCTTAAACGGGGGGGGTCTCTACGAGCAGTACTTC.

CDR3 sequence: CASSLGGASYEQYF. In DNA, the CDR3 is TGTGCCAGTAGCCTGGGGGGGGCATCCTACGAGCAGTACTTC. The rearrangement joins TRBV19 to TRBJ2-7; perhaps TRBD2 as D (7 bases). V was trimmed by 6 bases and J by 1 base, leaving 13 bases between them. The CDR3 is 14 residues long. CDR1 and CDR2 (germline): LNHDA, SQIVND (reference sequence).

This chain connects TRBV19 to TRBJ2-1; TRBD2 aligns across 10 bases. V lost 2 bases and J lost 4; bases outside the gene matches: 2. Per the germline V gene, CDR1 is LNHDA and CDR2 is SQIVND (reference sequence). This CDR3 spans 15 amino acids. For the CDR3, the DNA is TGTGCCAGTAGTATACTAGCGGGAGAGTACAATGAGCAGTTCTTC. This encodes CASSILAGEYNEQFF.

The rearrangement joins TRBV10-3 to TRBJ2-1; a possible D gene is TRBD2 (7 bases). The ends were cut back, 8 bases at V and 2 bases at J, with 13 bases in the middle. Per the germline V gene, CDR1 is ENHRY and CDR2 is SYGVKD. The CDR3 has 14 residues. The CDR3 coding sequence is TGTGCCATCGGGGAGGGGGGTCCCTACAATGAGCAGTTCTTC. Its protein is CAIGEGGPYNEQFF.

This chain joins TRBV19 and TRBJ2-7; TRBD1 is a possible D gene (6 bases). Trimming took 5 bases from V and 2 from J, leaving 13 bases between them. CDR1 is LNHDA, CDR2 SQIVND, per germline (reference sequence). The CDR3 totals 14 residues. The CDR3 bases are TGTGCCAGTAGTCCCAGGGGTCCTACCTACGAGCAGTACTTC. It is translated as CASSPRGPTYEQYF. Together with reference TRBV19 and TRBJ2-7, the CDR3 gives the full variable domain: DGGITQSPKYLFRKEGQNVTLSCEQNLNHDAMYWYRQDPGQGLRLIYYSQIVNDFQKGDIAEGYSVSREKKESFPLTVTSAQKNPTAFYLCASSPRGPTYEQYFGPGTRLTVT.

Only a few counts were recorded for this clone. This chain joins TRBV6-5 and TRBJ2-7; 9 nucleotides agree with TRBD1. The trim removed 6 bases at V and 0 bases at J, leaving 6 bases unmatched. Germline V gene sequence: CDR1 MNHEY, CDR2 SVGAGI. There are 15 residues in the CDR3. CDR3 coding DNA: TGTGCCAGCAGAAAGATGGGACAGGGCTCCTACGAGCAGTACTTC. It specifies CASRKMGQGSYEQYF.

The rearrangement uses TRBV10-3 and TRBJ2-1; 11 bases agree with TRBD1. V gave up 10 bases and J gave up 6 bases; unmatched junction bases: 11. The CDR3 is 15 amino acids. Germline V gives CDR1 ENHRY, CDR2 SYGVKD. The CDR3 DNA sequence: TGTGCCACCCTACCCCGGGACAGGGGGGTCAATGAGCAGTTCTTC. Its protein product is CATLPRDRGVNEQFF.

The rearrangement joins TRBV19 to TRBJ1-2, with unresolved D. Germline lookup yields CDR1 LNHDA and CDR2 SQIVND (reference sequence). V was clipped by 7 bases and J by 8 bases, with 17 bases between them. There are 13 residues in the CDR3. The CDR3 loop reads CASTPAPGRGYTF. The CDR3, as DNA: TGTGCCAGTACTCCCGCCCCGGGTCGGGGCTACACCTTC.

The V and J genes are TRBV7-9 and TRBJ2-7; 10 bases fit TRBD2. This CDR3 has 16 residues. The germline V gene has CDR1 SEHNR and CDR2 FQNEAQ (reference sequence). J lost 6 bases, V lost 1 base, and 9 bases had no gene match. Here the CDR3 DNA reads TGTGCCAGCAGCTTAGACCCCCTAGCGGGAGCGGGCGAGCAGTACTTC. Its translation is CASSLDPLAGAGEQYF.

This rearrangement joins TRBV9 to TRBJ2-7; 7 nucleotides line up with TRBD1. Trimming took 4 bases from V and 2 from J; bases not matched to a gene: 6. Per the germline V gene, CDR1 is SGDLS and CDR2 is YYNGEE. This CDR3 contains 14 residues. Here the CDR3 reads CASSPWDSTYEQYF. CDR3 nucleotide sequence: TGTGCCAGCAGCCCATGGGACAGCACCTACGAGCAGTACTTC.

This chain connects TRBV7-6 to TRBJ2-7, with 8 bases fitting TRBD2. CDR3 length equals 15 residues. The J segment lost 2 bases and the V segment lost 5 bases, leaving 8 bases of the junction unmatched. Germline CDR1 reads SGHVS; CDR2 reads FNYEAQ. For the CDR3, the DNA is TGTGCCAGCAGCCCGCCGGGACTAGGGGCCTACGAGCAGTACTTC. Translation: CASSPPGLGAYEQYF.

J is TRBJ2-5 and V is TRBV5-1, with a weak D call TRBD2 (6 bases). Germline values: CDR1 SGHRS, CDR2 YFSETQ. CDR3 length: 15 amino acids. The V end lost 0 bases, the J end lost 1 base, and 10 bases lay between the germline ends. The CDR3 spells CASSLATGVQETQYF. CDR3 nucleotides: TGCGCCAGCAGCTTGGCCACGGGGGTCCAAGAGACCCAGTACTTC.

V is TRBV18 and J is TRBJ1-4; D unresolved. CDR3 length: 12 residues. Per the germline V gene, CDR1 is KGHSH and CDR2 is LQKENI. V lost 3 bases and J 7 bases, leaving 6 bases between the germline ends. The CDR3 loop is CASSPGVEKLFF. The CDR3 DNA sequence: TGTGCCAGCTCACCCGGGGTTGAAAAACTGTTTTTT.

The J gene is TRBJ2-1, the V gene TRBV5-1; 8 bases are shared with TRBD2. The CDR3 extends over 13 amino acids. The germline CDR1 and CDR2 sequences are SGHRS and YFSETQ. With V trimmed by 2 bases and J by 7 bases, 2 bases remained unmatched. CDR3 region: CASSLLAVNEQFF. Here the CDR3 DNA reads TGCGCCAGCAGCTTACTAGCGGTGAATGAGCAGTTCTTC.

The rearrangement joins TRBV5-6 to TRBJ2-1, with D possibly TRBD1 on 6 matching bases. V lost 4 bases and J 7 bases, leaving 18 bases between the germline ends. CDR1 and CDR2 (germline): SGHDT, YYEEEE. This CDR3 comprises 15 residues. CDR3 in amino acids: CASSPVGGEENEQFF. The CDR3 DNA follows: TGTGCCAGCAGCCCGGTTGGGGGCGAGGAGAATGAGCAGTTCTTC.